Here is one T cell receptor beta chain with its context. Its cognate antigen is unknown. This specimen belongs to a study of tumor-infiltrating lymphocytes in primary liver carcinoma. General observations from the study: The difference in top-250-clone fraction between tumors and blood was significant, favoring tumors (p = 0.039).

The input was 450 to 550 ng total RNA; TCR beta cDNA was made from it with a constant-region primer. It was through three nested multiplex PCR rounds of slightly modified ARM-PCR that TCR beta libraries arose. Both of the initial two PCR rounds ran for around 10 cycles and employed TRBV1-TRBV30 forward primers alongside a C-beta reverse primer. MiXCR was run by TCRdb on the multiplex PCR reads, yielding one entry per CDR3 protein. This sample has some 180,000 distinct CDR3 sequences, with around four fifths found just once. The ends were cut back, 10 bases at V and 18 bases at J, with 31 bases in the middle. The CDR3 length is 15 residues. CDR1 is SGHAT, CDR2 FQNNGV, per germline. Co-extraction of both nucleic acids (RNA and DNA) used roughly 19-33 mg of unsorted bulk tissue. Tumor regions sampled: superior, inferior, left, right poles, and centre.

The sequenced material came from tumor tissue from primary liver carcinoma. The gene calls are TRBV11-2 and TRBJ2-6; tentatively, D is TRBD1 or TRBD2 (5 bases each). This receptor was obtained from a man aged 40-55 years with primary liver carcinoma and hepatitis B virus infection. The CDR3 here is CATQRPRSGTNAPTF. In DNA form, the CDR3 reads TGTGCCACCCAGCGGCCGCGCTCTGGGACCAACGCCCCGACTTTC.